This entry lists 7 T cell receptor beta chains sequenced from one sample in a study of CD8 T cells in Susac syndrome. It was with random hexamers that about 0.45 to 1 ug RNA was reverse transcribed. TCRdb analysed the immunoSEQ multiplex PCR reads with MiXCR anew, one entry per CDR3 protein. The profile covers around 200,000 distinct CDR3 sequences, with approximately 95% appearing a single time and around 0.16% taken by the ten largest. The sample comprised CD8+ T cells from PBMCs. All receptors derive from a human donor with Susac syndrome.

This clonotype was observed a few times. The CDR3 sequence is CASSIGTNTEAFF. The DNA of the CDR3 is TGTGCCAGTAGTATCGGCACGAACACTGAAGCTTTCTTT. V and J are TRBV19 and TRBJ1-1; no definite D call. The V and J ends lost 3 bases and 1 base respectively, with 6 bases between them. CDR3 length: 13 amino acids. In germline, CDR1 is LNHDA, CDR2 SQIVND (reference sequence).

The chain joins TRBV11-2 to TRBJ2-7; the D gene is possibly TRBD1 (5 bases). In germline, CDR1 is SGHAT, CDR2 FQNNGV. V gave up 0 bases and J gave up 2 bases, with 14 bases separating them. The CDR3 runs to 16 residues. The chain's CDR3 is CASSLDLGLNPYEQYF. The DNA for the CDR3 is TGTGCCAGCAGCTTAGATTTGGGGCTAAATCCCTACGAGCAGTACTTC.

The chain couples TRBV27 to TRBJ1-1; 9 bases match TRBD1. Looked up from germline, CDR1 is MNHEY and CDR2 is SMNVEV (reference sequence). Trimming at V came to 5 bases and at J to 7 bases, leaving 5 bases not matched to a gene. The CDR3 totals 13 residues. The CDR3, as DNA: TGTGCCAGCAGTCTAGGACAGGGGCTTGAAGCTTTCTTT. Its protein is CASSLGQGLEAFF.

The CDR3 DNA sequence: TGCAGTGCCTATTCGGGACTAGCGGGAGGACGAGGTAATGAGCAGTTCTTC. This codes for CSAYSGLAGGRGNEQFF. The chain employs TRBV20-1 and TRBJ2-1, with 15 bases that match TRBD2. The V segment lost 6 bases and the J segment 7 bases; nucleotides outside the gene matches: 13. CDR3 length: 17 amino acids. Germline V CDR1 and CDR2: DFQATT, SNEGSKA (reference sequence).

The chain combines TRBV24-1 with TRBJ2-1; D remains unclear. V shed 3 bases and J shed 4 bases, with 6 bases lying between them. Looked up from germline, CDR1 is KGHDR and CDR2 is SFDVKD. There are 13 residues in the CDR3. CDR3 coding DNA: TGTGCCACCAGTGATACCCTTTACAATGAGCAGTTCTTC. It yields the protein CATSDTLYNEQFF.

This clonotype was recorded once. This sequence joins TRBV27 and TRBJ1-1, with D possibly TRBD1 on 5 matching bases. Trimming removed 5 bases from V and 4 bases from J, with 20 bases in between. The CDR3 totals 16 residues. Per germline, CDR1 MNHEY and CDR2 SMNVEV (reference sequence). CDR3 sequence reads: CASSKPQDLGATEAFF. CDR3 sequence (DNA): TGTGCCAGCAGTAAACCACAGGATTTAGGGGCCACTGAAGCTTTCTTT.

This clonotype was recorded only once. The chain carries TRBV20-1 and TRBJ2-7, with a tentative D call TRBD2 (6 bases). The germline gives CDR1 DFQATT, CDR2 SNEGSKA (reference sequence). V lost 1 base and J 4 bases, leaving 14 bases between the germline ends. The CDR3 runs 14 residues. The CDR3 sequence: CSARGLGDWYEQYF. The CDR3 nucleotides are TGCAGTGCTAGAGGACTCGGGGACTGGTACGAGCAGTACTTC.